Shown below are 9 T cell receptor beta chains from a single sample sequenced in a study of blood T cell repertoires in COVID-19. Clones were read by immunoSEQ multiplex PCR, and TCRdb kept only the in-frame ones, dropping some. The data show a few hundred thousand clones, 75% to 95% seen once. The sample consisted of peripheral blood. These receptors were taken from a woman aged 30 to 39 with COVID-19, enrolled during active disease.

The chain recombines TRBV5-1 with TRBJ1-2; no clear D. The CDR3 is 14 residues long. Germline CDR1 is SGHRS and CDR2 is YFSETQ. Deletions cut 2 bases from V and 6 bases from J, with 14 bases between. The CDR3 nucleotides are TGCGCCAGCAGCTTTGGTCGTGGAGGGCATGGCTACACCTTC. It yields the protein CASSFGRGGHGYTF.

V usage is TRBV30 and J usage is TRBJ1-3; D call uncertain. The germline V gene has CDR1 GTSNPN and CDR2 SVGIG (reference sequence). The ends were cut back, 1 base at V and 0 bases at J, with 10 bases in the middle. The CDR3 has 15 amino acids. CDR3 protein: CAWSGSGDSGNTIYF. As DNA, the CDR3 is TGTGCCTGGAGTGGATCGGGAGACTCTGGAAACACCATATATTTT.

The chain combines TRBV20-1 with TRBJ1-1; D is unclear. The length of the CDR3 is 11 residues. The V gene's germline CDR1 is DFQATT and CDR2 SNEGSKA (reference sequence). Trimming stripped 3 bases from V and 3 bases from J, with 5 bases between. This CDR3 is CSASSHTEAFF. Here the CDR3 DNA reads TGCAGTGCTAGCTCCCACACTGAAGCTTTCTTT.

V and J are TRBV9 and TRBJ1-2, with D perhaps TRBD1 (6 bases). CDR3 length equals 16 residues. Germline lookup yields CDR1 SGDLS and CDR2 YYNGEE. Trimming pared 4 bases from V and 0 bases from J, leaving 16 bases between. Here the CDR3 reads CASSPPSGAPNYGYTF. In DNA, the CDR3 is TGTGCCAGCAGCCCGCCCTCAGGGGCCCCTAACTATGGCTACACCTTC.

V and J are TRBV13 and TRBJ2-5, with TRBD2 matching over 10 bases. The trim removed 2 bases at V and 2 bases at J, leaving 11 bases unmatched. The CDR3 runs to 18 residues. CDR1 PRHDT and CDR2 FYEKMQ come from the germline V gene (reference sequence). The DNA of the CDR3 is TGTGCCAGCAGCTTAAAAGTCGATCAAGCGGGAGGGCAAGAGACCCAGTACTTC. This translates into CASSLKVDQAGGQETQYF.

V is TRBV6-5 and J is TRBJ2-5, with a weak D call TRBD2 (6 bases). The CDR3 has 15 residues. Germline V gene lookup returns CDR1 MNHEY and CDR2 SVGAGI. V was pared by 7 bases and J by 2 bases, with 17 bases between. CDR3 region: CASTQVLARQETQYF. Here the CDR3 DNA reads TGTGCCAGCACCCAAGTTCTAGCGAGACAAGAGACCCAGTACTTC.

The gene calls are TRBV3-1 (or the pseudogene TRBV3-2) and TRBJ2-7; D may be TRBD1 (5 bases). The CDR3 is made up of 14 amino acids. Germline V lookup: CDR1 LGHDT, CDR2 YNNKEL (reference sequence). Trimming removed 4 bases at V and 1 base at J, with 11 bases between. The CDR3: CASSLSHRSYEQYF. CDR3 nucleotides: TGTGCCAGCAGCCTAAGTCACAGGTCCTACGAGCAGTACTTC.

The rearrangement links TRBV5-1 to TRBJ2-5; 8 bases align to TRBD1. This CDR3 region has 15 residues. Germline CDR1 is SGHRS and CDR2 is YFSETQ. V shed 8 bases and J 1 base; nucleotides not matched to a gene: 10. The CDR3 DNA follows: TGCGCCAGTTCTGGACAGGGAAGAACCCAAGAGACCCAGTACTTC. Translation: CASSGQGRTQETQYF.

V and J are TRBV4-1 and TRBJ1-2; the D gene is possibly TRBD1 (5 bases). Between the trimmed V and J ends, which lost 1 base and 2 bases, there was a span of 8 bases. Germline loops: CDR1 MGHRA, CDR2 YSYEKL. This CDR3 is 14 amino acids long. This CDR3 reads CASSQADKNYGYTF. In DNA, the CDR3 is TGCGCCAGCAGCCAAGCGGACAAAAACTATGGCTACACCTTC.